The entry below describes one T cell receptor (beta chain). These data come from a study of blood T cell repertoires in COVID-19. Germline V gene data show CDR1 as GTSNPN and CDR2 as SVGIG (reference sequence). CDR3 length equals 13 residues. Trimming cost V 3 bases and J 5 bases; bases outside gene matches: 5. Here immunoSEQ multiplex PCR was the method, and the copy in TCRdb shows in-frame clones only, minus some. Seen here are over 200,000 clones, roughly 87% observed once, and the top ten hold under 2.5%. J is TRBJ2-5 and V is TRBV30; 8 nucleotides line up with TRBD2. The sequence was collected from a middle-aged man with active or convalescent COVID-19. Material: peripheral blood. Here the CDR3 reads CAWSRTSWETQYF. CDR3 nucleotides: TGTGCCTGGAGCCGGACTAGCTGGGAGACCCAGTACTTC.